This T cell receptor (beta chain) was obtained from a study of blood T cell repertoires in COVID-19. Across the whole study: Samples taken during acute and convalescent COVID-19 were collected in the United States, Italy and Spain. The analysed material was cDNA or gDNA that came from T cells, B-cell-depleted T cells, or PBMCs.

This CDR3 contains 17 residues. The V gene's germline CDR1 is SGHRS and CDR2 YFSETQ. V was pared by 0 bases and J by 2 bases, with 6 bases of the junction left unmatched. Per the study methods: Amplifying reference gene primers gave estimates of nucleated cell counts. Sequencing used immunoSEQ multiplex PCR; TCRdb keeps in-frame clones, though not all of them. For V, J and clone size, that table is used; D and trimming come from the DNA. The sample has under 45,000 clones, approximately 87% seen once. Seattle cases were enrolled at active infection and followed longitudinally. Material for sequencing was peripheral blood. V usage is TRBV5-1 and J usage is TRBJ2-7, with 12 bases lining up with TRBD2. This TCR derives from a man between 40 and 49 years old with COVID-19, enrolled during active disease. The CDR3 DNA sequence: TGCGCCAGCAGCTTGGTGGGACTAGCGGGTGCAACCTACGAGCAGTACTTC. Its translation: CASSLVGLAGATYEQYF.